Below are 11 T cell receptor beta chains sequenced from a single sample in a study of CD8 T cells in ankylosing spondylitis. A single record per CDR3 protein comes from TCRdb applying MiXCR to the 5' RACE reads. The table records some 250,000 distinct CDR3 sequences, 20% to 30% of them present only once. Sequencing was performed on blood, either unsorted or a sorted T cell fraction (not recorded which). The receptors stem from a male donor with ankylosing spondylitis or in good health (not recorded which).

This sequence joins TRBV27 and TRBJ2-2; D perhaps matches TRBD2 (6 bases). The germline CDR1 and CDR2 sequences are MNHEY and SMNVEV (reference sequence). V lost 3 bases and J lost 2, with 10 bases in between. The CDR3 is made up of 15 amino acids. CDR3 coding DNA: TGTGCCAGCAGTTTTGGGCGGGGTAACACCGGGGAGCTGTTTTTT. The encoded protein is CASSFGRGNTGELFF.

This chain connects TRBV20-1 to TRBJ1-1; D is perhaps TRBD1 (5 bases). This CDR3 has 16 amino acids. The germline V and J ends were trimmed by 0 bases and 2 bases, with 16 bases remaining between them. Per germline, CDR1 DFQATT and CDR2 SNEGSKA (reference sequence). The CDR3 here is CSAREPIRDLNTEAFF. CDR3 sequence (DNA): TGCAGTGCTAGAGAACCGATAAGGGACTTAAACACTGAAGCTTTCTTT.

The chain recombines TRBV5-1 with TRBJ1-2; D is ambiguous. The CDR3 sequence is 15 residues long. Trimming took 0 bases from V and 0 from J, leaving 9 bases between them. CDR1 and CDR2 (germline): SGHRS, YFSETQ. CDR3 sequence reads: CASSLVADANYGYTF. CDR3 in DNA: TGCGCCAGCAGCTTGGTGGCCGATGCTAACTATGGCTACACCTTC.

CDR3 sequence: CATGLGTNTQYF. CDR3 DNA: TGTGCCACCGGTCTGGGGACGAATACGCAGTATTTT. The genes are TRBV24-1 and TRBJ2-3, with D possibly being TRBD1 or TRBD2 (5 bases each). V was pared by 9 bases and J by 7 bases, with 13 bases between. CDR1 KGHDR and CDR2 SFDVKD come from the germline V gene. The CDR3 has 12 residues.

The genes are TRBV20-1 and TRBJ1-3; TRBD1 is a possible D gene (5 bases). There are 15 residues in the CDR3. Between the trimmed V and J ends, which lost 1 base and 2 bases, there was a span of 12 bases. Germline lookup yields CDR1 DFQATT and CDR2 SNEGSKA (reference sequence). The CDR3 bases are TGCAGTGCTAGAGGAGGGCGGGGGACTGGAAACACCATATATTTT. Its translation: CSARGGRGTGNTIYF.

The chain carries TRBV12-3 or TRBV12-4 and TRBJ2-7; 9 positions match TRBD1. The J segment lost 4 bases and the V segment lost 6 bases, leaving 4 bases of the junction unmatched. This CDR3 has 13 residues. The CDR3 is CASRRTGAYEQYF. In DNA, the CDR3 is TGTGCCAGCAGGAGGACAGGGGCGTACGAGCAGTACTTC.

The table lists this clonotype with many counts. The chain has TRBV10-3 and TRBJ1-1, with a possible D match to TRBD1 (5 bases). Germline-derived CDR1 and CDR2 are ENHRY and SYGVKD. Trimming took 8 bases from V and 4 from J, leaving 17 bases between them. The CDR3 totals 14 residues. The CDR3 nucleotides are TGTGCCATCTCACACCCCGGGAGGGGCACTGAAGCTTTCTTT. Its protein is CAISHPGRGTEAFF.

This clonotype was observed at least ten times. The rearrangement joins TRBV12-3 or TRBV12-4 to TRBJ1-2, with D uncertain. The CDR3 length is 11 residues. The V end was cut by 5 bases, the J end by 8 bases, with 9 bases between. The CDR3 here is CASSPKAGYTF. The DNA for the CDR3 is TGTGCCAGCAGTCCTAAGGCGGGCTACACCTTC.

The chain couples TRBV20-1 to TRBJ1-2, with 8 bases lining up with TRBD1. The CDR3 is 11 amino acids. Germline trimming cut 5 bases from V and 7 bases from J; bases unmatched to any gene: 3. CDR1 DFQATT and CDR2 SNEGSKA come from the germline V gene (reference sequence). CDR3 DNA: TGCAGTGCTGATACAGGGGGTGGCTACACCTTC. Residues: CSADTGGGYTF.

The chain has TRBV20-1 and TRBJ2-5, with D unresolved. The length of the CDR3 is 12 residues. Germline assignment: CDR1 DFQATT and CDR2 SNEGSKA (reference sequence). Trimming removed 2 bases at V and 5 bases at J, with 9 bases between. The DNA of the CDR3 is TGCAGTGCTAGACGGCGAAGGGAGACCCAGTACTTC. It is translated as CSARRRRETQYF.

This clonotype has a count of ten or more. V gene TRBV5-4 combines with J gene TRBJ2-1, with TRBD1 matching over 9 bases. Losses at the gene ends were 5 bases for V and 4 bases for J; bases not matched to a gene: 7. The CDR3 runs 15 residues. Looked up from germline, CDR1 is SGHNT and CDR2 is YYREEE (reference sequence). CDR3: CASRLDRGGYNEQFF. CDR3 DNA sequence: TGTGCCAGCAGGCTAGACAGGGGGGGGTACAATGAGCAGTTCTTC.